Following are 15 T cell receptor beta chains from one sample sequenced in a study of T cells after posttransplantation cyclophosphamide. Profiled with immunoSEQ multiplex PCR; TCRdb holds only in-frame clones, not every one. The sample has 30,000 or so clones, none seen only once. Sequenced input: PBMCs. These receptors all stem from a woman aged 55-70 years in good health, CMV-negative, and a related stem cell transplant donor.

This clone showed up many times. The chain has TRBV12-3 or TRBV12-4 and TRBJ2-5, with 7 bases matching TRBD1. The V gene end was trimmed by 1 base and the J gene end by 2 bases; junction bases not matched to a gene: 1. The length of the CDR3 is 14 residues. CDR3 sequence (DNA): TGTGCCAGCAGTTTAGGGACAGGACAAGAGACCCAGTACTTC. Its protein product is CASSLGTGQETQYF.

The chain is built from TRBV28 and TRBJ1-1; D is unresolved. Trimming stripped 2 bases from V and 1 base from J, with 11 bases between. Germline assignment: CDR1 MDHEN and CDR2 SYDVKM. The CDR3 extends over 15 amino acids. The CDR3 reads CASSLDGLKNTEAFF. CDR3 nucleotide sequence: TGTGCCAGCAGTTTAGATGGACTGAAGAACACTGAAGCTTTCTTT.

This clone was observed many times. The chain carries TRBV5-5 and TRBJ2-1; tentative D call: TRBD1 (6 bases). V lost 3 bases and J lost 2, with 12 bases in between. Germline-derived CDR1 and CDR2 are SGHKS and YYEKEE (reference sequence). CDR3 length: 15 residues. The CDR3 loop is CASSSDRSPYNEQFF. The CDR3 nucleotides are TGTGCCAGCAGCTCTGACAGGAGCCCCTACAATGAGCAGTTCTTC.

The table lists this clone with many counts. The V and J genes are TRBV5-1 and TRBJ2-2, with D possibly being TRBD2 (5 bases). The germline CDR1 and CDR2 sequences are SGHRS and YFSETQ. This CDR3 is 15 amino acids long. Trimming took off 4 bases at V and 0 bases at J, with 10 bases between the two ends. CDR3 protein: CASSQAATNTGELFF. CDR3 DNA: TGCGCCAGCAGCCAAGCGGCTACGAACACCGGGGAGCTGTTTTTT.

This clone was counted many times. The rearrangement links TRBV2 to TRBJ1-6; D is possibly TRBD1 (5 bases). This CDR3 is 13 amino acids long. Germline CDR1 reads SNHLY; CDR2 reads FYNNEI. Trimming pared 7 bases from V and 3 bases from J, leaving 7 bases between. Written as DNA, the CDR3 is TGTGCCAGCAAAGGGGACTATAATTCACCCCTCCACTTT. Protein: CASKGDYNSPLHF. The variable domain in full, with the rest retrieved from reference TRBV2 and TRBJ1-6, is EPEVTQTPSHQVTQMGQEVILRCVPISNHLYFYWYRQILGQKVEFLVSFYNNEISEKSEIFDDQFSVERPDGSNFTLKIRSTKLEDSAMYFCASKGDYNSPLHFGNGTRLTVT.

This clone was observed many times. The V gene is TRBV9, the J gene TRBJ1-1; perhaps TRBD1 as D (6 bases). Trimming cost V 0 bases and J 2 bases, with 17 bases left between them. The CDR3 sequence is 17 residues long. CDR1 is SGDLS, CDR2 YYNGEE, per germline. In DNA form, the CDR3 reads TGTGCCAGCAGCGTAGATAAATGGAGGGGGGGTAACACTGAAGCTTTCTTT. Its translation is CASSVDKWRGGNTEAFF.

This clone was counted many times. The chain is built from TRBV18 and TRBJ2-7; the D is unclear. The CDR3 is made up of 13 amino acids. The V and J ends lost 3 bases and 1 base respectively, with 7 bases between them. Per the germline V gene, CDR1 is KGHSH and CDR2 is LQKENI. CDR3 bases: TGTGCCAGCTCACCGAAGGGTTCCTACGAGCAGTACTTC. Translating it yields CASSPKGSYEQYF.

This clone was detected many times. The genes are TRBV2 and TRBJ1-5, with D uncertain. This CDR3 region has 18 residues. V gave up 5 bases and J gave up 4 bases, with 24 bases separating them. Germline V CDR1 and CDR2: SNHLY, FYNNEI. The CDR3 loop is CASSPPPSGETVNQPQHF. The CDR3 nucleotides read TGTGCCAGCAGTCCACCTCCCTCCGGGGAAACGGTTAATCAGCCCCAGCATTTT.

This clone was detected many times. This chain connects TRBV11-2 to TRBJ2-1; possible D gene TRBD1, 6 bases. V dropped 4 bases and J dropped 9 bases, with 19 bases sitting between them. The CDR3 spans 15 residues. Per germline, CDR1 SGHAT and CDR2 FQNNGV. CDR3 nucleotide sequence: TGTGCCAGCAGCTCTACTGGGGGCCCCCTCGGTGAGCAGTTCTTC. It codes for CASSSTGGPLGEQFF.

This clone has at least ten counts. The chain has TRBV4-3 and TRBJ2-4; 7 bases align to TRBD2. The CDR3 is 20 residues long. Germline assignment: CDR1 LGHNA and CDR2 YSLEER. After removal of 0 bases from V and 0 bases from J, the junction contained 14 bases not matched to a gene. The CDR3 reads CASSQDSASGLFPAKNIQYF. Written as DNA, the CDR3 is TGCGCCAGCAGCCAAGATTCGGCTAGCGGCCTTTTTCCAGCCAAAAACATTCAGTACTTC.

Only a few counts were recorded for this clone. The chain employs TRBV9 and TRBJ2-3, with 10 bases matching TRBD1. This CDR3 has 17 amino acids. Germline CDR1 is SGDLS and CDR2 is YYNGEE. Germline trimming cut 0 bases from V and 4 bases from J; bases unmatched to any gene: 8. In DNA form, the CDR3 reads TGTGCCAGCAGCGTAGGTGTGGGACAGGGGCGCGCAGATACGCAGTATTTT. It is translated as CASSVGVGQGRADTQYF.

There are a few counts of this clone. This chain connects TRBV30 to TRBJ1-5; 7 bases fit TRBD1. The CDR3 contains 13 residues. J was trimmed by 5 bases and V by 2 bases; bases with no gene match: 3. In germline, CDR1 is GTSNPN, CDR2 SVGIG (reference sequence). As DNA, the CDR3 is TGTGCCTGGAGTCGGGACAGCTATCAGCCCCAGCATTTT. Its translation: CAWSRDSYQPQHF.

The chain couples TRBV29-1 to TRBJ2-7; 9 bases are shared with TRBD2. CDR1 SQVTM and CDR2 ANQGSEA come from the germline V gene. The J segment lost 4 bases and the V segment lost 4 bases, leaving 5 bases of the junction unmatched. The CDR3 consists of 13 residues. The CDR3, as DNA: TGCAGCGTTGCAAGGACTAGCGCGTACGAGCAGTACTTC. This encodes CSVARTSAYEQYF.

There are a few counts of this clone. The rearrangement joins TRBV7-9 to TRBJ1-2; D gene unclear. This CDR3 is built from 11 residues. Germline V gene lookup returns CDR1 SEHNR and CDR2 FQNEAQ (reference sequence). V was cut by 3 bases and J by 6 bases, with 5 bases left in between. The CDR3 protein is CASSFVNGYTF. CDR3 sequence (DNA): TGTGCCAGCAGCTTCGTTAATGGCTACACCTTC.

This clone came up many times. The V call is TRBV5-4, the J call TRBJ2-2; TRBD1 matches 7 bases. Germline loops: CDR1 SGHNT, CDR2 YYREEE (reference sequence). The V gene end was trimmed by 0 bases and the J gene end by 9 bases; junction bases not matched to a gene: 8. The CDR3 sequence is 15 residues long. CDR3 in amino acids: CASSLEGAGRRELFF. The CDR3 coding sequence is TGTGCCAGCAGCTTGGAGGGGGCCGGTAGGAGGGAGCTGTTTTTT.